This TCR beta chain originates from a study of yellow fever vaccine responses in identical twins. TCRdb passed the RT-PCR reads through MiXCR, listing each CDR3 protein once. The sample lists under 25,000 distinct CDR3 sequences, approximately 70% occurring once. This CDR3 has 13 residues. Germline V gene lookup returns CDR1 DFQATT and CDR2 SNEGSKA (reference sequence). Trimming removed 1 base at V and 0 bases at J, with 6 bases between. Study outcomes and limitations: Twins reportedly showed a vaccine T cell response that seemed partly convergent and partly personalized.

Points on this clonotype: Its antigen is unknown.

The V and J genes are TRBV20-1 and TRBJ2-5; the D is unclear. The TCR sequence derives from a woman under 30 who received the yellow fever vaccine. The input for sequencing was T cells from blood (PBMCs), unsorted or a sorted subset (not recorded which), taken before or after yellow fever vaccination (not recorded which). The CDR3, as DNA: TGCAGTGCTAGAGTTCCAAACCAAGAGACCCAGTACTTC. Its protein product is CSARVPNQETQYF.